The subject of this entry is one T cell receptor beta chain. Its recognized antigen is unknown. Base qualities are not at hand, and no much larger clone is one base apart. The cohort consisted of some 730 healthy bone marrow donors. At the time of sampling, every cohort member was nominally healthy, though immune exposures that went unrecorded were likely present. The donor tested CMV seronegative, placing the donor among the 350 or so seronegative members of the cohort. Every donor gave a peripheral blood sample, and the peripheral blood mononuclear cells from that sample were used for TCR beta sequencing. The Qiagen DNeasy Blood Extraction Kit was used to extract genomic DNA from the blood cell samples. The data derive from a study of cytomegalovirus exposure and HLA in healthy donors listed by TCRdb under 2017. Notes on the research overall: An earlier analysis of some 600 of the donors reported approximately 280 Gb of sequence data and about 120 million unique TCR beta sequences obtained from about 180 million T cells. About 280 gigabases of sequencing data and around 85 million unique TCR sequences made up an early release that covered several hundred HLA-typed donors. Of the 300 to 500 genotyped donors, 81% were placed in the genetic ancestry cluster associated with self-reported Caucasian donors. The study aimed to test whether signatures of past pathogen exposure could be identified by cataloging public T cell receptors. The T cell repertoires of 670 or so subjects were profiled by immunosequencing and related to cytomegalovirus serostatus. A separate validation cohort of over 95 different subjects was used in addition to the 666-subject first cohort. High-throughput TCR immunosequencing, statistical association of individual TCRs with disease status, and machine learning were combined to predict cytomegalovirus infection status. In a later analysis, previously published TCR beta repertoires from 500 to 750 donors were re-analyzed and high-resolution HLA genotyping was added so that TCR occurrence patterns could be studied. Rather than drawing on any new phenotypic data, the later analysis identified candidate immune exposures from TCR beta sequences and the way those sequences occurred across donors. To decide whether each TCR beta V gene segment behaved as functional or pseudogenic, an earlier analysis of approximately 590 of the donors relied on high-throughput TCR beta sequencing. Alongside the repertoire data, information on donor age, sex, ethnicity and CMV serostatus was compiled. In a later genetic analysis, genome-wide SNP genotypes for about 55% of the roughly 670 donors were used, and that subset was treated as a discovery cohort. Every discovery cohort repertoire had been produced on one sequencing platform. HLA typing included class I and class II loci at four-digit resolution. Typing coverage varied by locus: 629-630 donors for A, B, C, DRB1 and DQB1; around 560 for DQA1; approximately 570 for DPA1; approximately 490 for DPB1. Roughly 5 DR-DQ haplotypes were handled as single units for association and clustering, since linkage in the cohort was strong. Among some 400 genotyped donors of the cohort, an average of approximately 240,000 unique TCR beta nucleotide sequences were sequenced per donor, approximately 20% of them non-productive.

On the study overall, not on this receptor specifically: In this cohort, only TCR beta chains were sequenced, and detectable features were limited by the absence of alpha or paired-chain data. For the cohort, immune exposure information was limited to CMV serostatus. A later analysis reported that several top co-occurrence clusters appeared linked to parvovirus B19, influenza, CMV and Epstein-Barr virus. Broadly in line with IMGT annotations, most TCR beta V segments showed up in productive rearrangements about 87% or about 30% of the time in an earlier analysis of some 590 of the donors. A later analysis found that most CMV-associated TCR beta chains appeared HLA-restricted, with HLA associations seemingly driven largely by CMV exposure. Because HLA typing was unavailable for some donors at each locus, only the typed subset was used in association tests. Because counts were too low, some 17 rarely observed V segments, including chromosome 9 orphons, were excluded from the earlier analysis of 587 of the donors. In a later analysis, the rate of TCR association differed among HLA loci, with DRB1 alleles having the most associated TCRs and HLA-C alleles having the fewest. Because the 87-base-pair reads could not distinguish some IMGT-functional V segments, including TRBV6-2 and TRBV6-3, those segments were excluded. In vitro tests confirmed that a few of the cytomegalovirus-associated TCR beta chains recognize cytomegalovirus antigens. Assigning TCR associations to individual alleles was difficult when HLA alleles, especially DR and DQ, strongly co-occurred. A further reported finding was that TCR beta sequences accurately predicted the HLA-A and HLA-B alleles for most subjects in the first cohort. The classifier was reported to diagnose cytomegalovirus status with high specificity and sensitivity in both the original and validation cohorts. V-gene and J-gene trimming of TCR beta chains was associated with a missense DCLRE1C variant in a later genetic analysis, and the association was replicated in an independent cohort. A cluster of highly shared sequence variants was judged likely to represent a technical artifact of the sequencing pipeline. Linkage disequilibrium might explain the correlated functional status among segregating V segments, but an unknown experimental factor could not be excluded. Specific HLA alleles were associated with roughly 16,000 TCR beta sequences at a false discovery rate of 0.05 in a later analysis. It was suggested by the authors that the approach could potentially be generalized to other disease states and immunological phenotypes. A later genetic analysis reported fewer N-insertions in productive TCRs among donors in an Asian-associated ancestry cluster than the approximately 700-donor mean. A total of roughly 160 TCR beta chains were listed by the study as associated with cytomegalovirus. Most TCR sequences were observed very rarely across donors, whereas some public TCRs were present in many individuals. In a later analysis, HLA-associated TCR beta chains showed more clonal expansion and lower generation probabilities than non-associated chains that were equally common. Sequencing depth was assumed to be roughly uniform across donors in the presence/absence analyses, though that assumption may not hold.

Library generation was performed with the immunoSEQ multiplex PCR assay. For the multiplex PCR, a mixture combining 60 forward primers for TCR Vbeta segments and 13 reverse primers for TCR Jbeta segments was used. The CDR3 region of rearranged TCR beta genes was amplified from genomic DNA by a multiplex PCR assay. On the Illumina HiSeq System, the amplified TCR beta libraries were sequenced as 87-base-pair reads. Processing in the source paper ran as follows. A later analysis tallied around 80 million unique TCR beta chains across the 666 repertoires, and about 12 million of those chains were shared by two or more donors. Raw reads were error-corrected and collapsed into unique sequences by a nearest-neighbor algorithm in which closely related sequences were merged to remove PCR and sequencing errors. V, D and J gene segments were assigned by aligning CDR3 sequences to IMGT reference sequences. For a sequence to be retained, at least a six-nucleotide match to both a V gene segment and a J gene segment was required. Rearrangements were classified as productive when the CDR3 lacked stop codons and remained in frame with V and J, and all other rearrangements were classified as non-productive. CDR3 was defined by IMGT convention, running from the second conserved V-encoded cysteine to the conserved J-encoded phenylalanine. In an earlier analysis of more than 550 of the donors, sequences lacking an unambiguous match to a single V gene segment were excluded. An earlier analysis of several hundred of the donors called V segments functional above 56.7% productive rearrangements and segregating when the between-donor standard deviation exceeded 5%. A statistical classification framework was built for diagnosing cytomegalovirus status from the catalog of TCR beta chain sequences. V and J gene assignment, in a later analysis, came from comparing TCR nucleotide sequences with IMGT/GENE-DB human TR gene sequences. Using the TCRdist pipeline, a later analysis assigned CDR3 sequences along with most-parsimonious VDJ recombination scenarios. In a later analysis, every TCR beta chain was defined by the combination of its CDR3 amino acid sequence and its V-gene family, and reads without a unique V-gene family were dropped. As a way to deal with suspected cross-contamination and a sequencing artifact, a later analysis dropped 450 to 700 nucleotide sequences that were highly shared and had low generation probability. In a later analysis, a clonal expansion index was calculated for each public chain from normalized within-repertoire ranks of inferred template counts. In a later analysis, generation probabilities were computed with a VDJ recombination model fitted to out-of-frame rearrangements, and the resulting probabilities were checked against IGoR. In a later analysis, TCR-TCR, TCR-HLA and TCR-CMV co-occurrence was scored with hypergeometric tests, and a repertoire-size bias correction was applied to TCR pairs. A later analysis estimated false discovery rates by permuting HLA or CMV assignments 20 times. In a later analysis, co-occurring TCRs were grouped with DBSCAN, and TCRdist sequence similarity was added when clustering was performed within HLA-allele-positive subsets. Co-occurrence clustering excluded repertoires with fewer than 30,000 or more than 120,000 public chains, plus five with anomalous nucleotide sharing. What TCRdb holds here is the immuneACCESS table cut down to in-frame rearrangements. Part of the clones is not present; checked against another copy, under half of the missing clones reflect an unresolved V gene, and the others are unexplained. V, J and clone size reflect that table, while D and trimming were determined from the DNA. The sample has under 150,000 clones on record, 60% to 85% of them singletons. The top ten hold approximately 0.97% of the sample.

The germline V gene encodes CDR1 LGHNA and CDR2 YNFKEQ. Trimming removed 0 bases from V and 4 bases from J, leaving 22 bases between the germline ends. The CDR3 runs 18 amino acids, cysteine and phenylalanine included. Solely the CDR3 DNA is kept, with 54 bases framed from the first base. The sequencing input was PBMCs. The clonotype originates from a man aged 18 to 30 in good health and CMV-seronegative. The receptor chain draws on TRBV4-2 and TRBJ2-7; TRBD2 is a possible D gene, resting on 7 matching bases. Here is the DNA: TGTGCCAGCAGCCAAGATAAAGCTAACGGGGGGCTGGTGTACGAGCAGTACTTC. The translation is CASSQDKANGGLVYEQYF.